This TCR beta chain was documented in a study of T cells in Graves' hyperthyroidism and ophthalmopathy. Study-level results: Most clonotypes expanded in the thyroid (above 0.001) were also present in blood. Progression to ophthalmopathy was predicted a median of 6.5 months early.

This clonotype has at least ten counts. What it recognizes is unknown. With a duration under 2 months, the hyperthyroidism was newly diagnosed in patients aged 18 to 65. Fresh peripheral blood, roughly 9.3 ml, was the source of the PBMCs. Unmatched junction bases numbered 15, after V lost 1 base and J lost 2 bases. In germline, CDR1 is DFQATT, CDR2 SNEGSKA (reference sequence). This CDR3 is built from 18 residues. There were TCR beta CDR3 regions amplified from RNA transcripts. The HTBI set primed first-round TCR CDR3 RT-PCR. TCRdb re-analysed the multiplex PCR reads in MiXCR, keeping a single row per CDR3 protein. The table lists about 570,000 distinct CDR3 sequences, around 13% of them singletons, with 14% in the top ten.

The chain carries TRBV20-1 and TRBJ1-2; 8 nucleotides agree with TRBD1. The source is a woman between 40 and 55 years old with Graves' hyperthyroidism. Sequences were obtained from blood. The CDR3 sequence: CSARALGQEVISNYGYTF. DNA for the CDR3: TGCAGTGCTAGAGCCCTGGGACAGGAAGTTATATCAAACTATGGCTACACCTTC.